This T cell receptor beta chain was found in a study of regulatory T cells in long-lasting Graves disease. The study's findings and limits: Whereas new patients shared 800 to 1,000 public clonotypes, persistent patients shared more, at 2,500 to 3,500.

There are many counts of this clonotype. Its antigen remains unknown. Germline V gene data show CDR1 as SGHTA and CDR2 as FQGNSA. Trimming removed 5 bases at V and 3 bases at J, with 14 bases between. CDR3 size: 14 residues. Stated time point: persistent/refractory GD, antithyroid drugs over 5 years with positive TRAb. Extracted RNA from PBMCs served as the source of the TCR library. As a group, patients came from one endocrinology department in Xi'an, China. Approximately 9 milliliters of peripheral blood were taken and placed in EDTA tubes. The authors built TCR beta libraries using iRepertoire HTBI primers and Arm-PCR of CDR3 regions. Authors' data handling: Samples jointly harbored about 63 TRBV and about 14 TRBJ segments. MiXCR, run by TCRdb on the multiplex PCR reads, gives a single entry per CDR3 protein. What appears here as the V and J calls and clone size reflects TCRdb's work, not the paper's. Of over 350,000 distinct CDR3 sequences listed, more than 20% were seen once; the top ten hold about 20%.

The sample in question was peripheral blood mononuclear cells (PBMCs), obtained when the disease was refractory, from a patient treated with antithyroid drugs. This receptor was identified in a female donor with Graves disease. The V call is TRBV7-2, the J call TRBJ2-7, with D possibly called TRBD1 or TRBD2 (5 bases each). The CDR3 DNA reads TGTGCCAGCAGCCCCGGTGGGGCGGGCTACGAGCAGTACTTC. Translated: CASSPGGAGYEQYF.